Listed here are 21 T cell receptor beta chains from one sample, sequenced in a study of blood T cell repertoires in COVID-19. Sequenced by immunoSEQ multiplex PCR; TCRdb stores in-frame clones only, minus some. The sample shows 200,000 to 250,000 clones, 65% to 90% of them seen only once. Sequencing was performed on peripheral blood. The receptors shown here come from an elderly man with acute or convalescent COVID-19.

The chain uses TRBV4-2 and TRBJ2-5, with 10 bases lining up with TRBD1. Germline CDR1 reads LGHNA; CDR2 reads YNFKEQ. Losses at the gene ends were 1 base for V and 4 bases for J; bases not matched to a gene: 0. The CDR3 covers 14 residues. The CDR3 DNA reads as TGTGCCAGCAGCCAAGGACAGGGGGCAGAGACCCAGTACTTC. Translating it yields CASSQGQGAETQYF.

This rearrangement joins TRBV4-1 to TRBJ1-4; maybe TRBD1 (6 bases). The V gene lost 0 bases and the J gene lost 5 bases, with 10 bases spanning the gap. Germline V gene data show CDR1 as MGHRA and CDR2 as YSYEKL. CDR3 length: 15 residues. DNA of the CDR3: TGCGCCAGCAGCCAAGATGACAGGCTGAATGAAAAACTGTTTTTT. Translating gives CASSQDDRLNEKLFF.

CDR3 bases: TGTGCCATCAGTGAGCGGGAAGAAGAAGCTTTCTTT. Its translation: CAISEREEEAFF. V usage is TRBV10-3 and J usage is TRBJ1-1, with no clear D. Germline values: CDR1 ENHRY, CDR2 SYGVKD. The CDR3 loop spans 12 amino acids. Trimming removed 2 bases from V and 8 bases from J, with 9 bases in between.

This chain connects TRBV19 to TRBJ1-1, with 9 positions matching TRBD1. Germline assignment: CDR1 LNHDA and CDR2 SQIVND (reference sequence). This CDR3 is 16 amino acids long. V gave up 1 base and J gave up 1 base; unmatched junction bases: 4. CDR3 region: CASSIGTGATNTEAFF. The CDR3 DNA reads TGTGCCAGTAGTATAGGGACAGGGGCGACGAACACTGAAGCTTTCTTT.

The chain recombines TRBV5-4 with TRBJ2-6; D possibly corresponds to TRBD1 (6 bases). CDR3 length: 15 residues. With 3 bases removed from V and 1 base from J, the gap between germline ends came to 8 bases. From germline, CDR1 is SGHNT and CDR2 YYREEE (reference sequence). This chain's CDR3 is CASSSTGSGANVLTF. In DNA, the CDR3 is TGTGCCAGCAGCTCCACAGGGTCTGGGGCCAACGTCCTGACTTTC.

The chain carries TRBV7-2 and TRBJ2-3; tentatively, D is TRBD2 (5 bases). Trimming took 0 bases from V and 1 from J, leaving 14 bases between them. Germline V gives CDR1 SGHTA, CDR2 FQGNSA. The length of the CDR3 is 17 residues. The chain's CDR3 is CASSLAKSGQGTDTQYF. The CDR3 DNA reads as TGTGCCAGCAGCTTAGCGAAAAGCGGCCAGGGCACAGATACGCAGTATTTT.

The J gene is TRBJ2-5, the V gene TRBV5-1; D perhaps matches TRBD1 (5 bases). The germline CDR1 and CDR2 sequences are SGHRS and YFSETQ. Trimming removed 2 bases from V and 3 bases from J, with 11 bases in between. The CDR3 extends over 14 amino acids. The CDR3 is CASSFHGREETQYF. The CDR3 nucleotides are TGCGCCAGCAGCTTCCATGGCAGGGAAGAGACCCAGTACTTC.

This chain links TRBV6-5 with TRBJ1-2; D is unresolved. Trimming shortened V by 6 bases and J by 2 bases, and 10 bases separated the two germline ends. Germline CDR1 is MNHEY and CDR2 is SVGAGI. The CDR3 runs 13 residues. CDR3 sequence reads: CASRIDSNYGYTF. The CDR3 DNA sequence: TGTGCCAGCAGAATTGACTCGAACTATGGCTACACCTTC.

V usage is TRBV18 and J usage is TRBJ1-1; TRBD1 aligns across 8 bases. Germline values: CDR1 KGHSH, CDR2 LQKENI. The J segment lost 3 bases and the V segment lost 0 bases, leaving 0 bases of the junction unmatched. The CDR3 runs 14 residues. CDR3 protein: CASSPPGQDTEAFF. CDR3 DNA sequence: TGTGCCAGCTCACCACCGGGACAGGACACTGAAGCTTTCTTT. Based on the CDR3 plus reference TRBV18 and TRBJ1-1, the full variable domain is NAGVMQNPRHLVRRRGQEARLRCSPMKGHSHVYWYRQLPEEGLKFMVYLQKENIIDESGMPKERFSAEFPKEGPSILRIQQVVRGDSAAYFCASSPPGQDTEAFFGQGTRLTVV.

This clone has at least ten counts. The V and J genes are TRBV5-1 and TRBJ2-1; D is possibly TRBD1 (5 bases). The CDR3 totals 13 residues. The germline V and J ends were trimmed by 2 bases and 3 bases, with 6 bases remaining between them. Germline V lookup: CDR1 SGHRS, CDR2 YFSETQ. CDR3 sequence (DNA): TGCGCCAGCAGCTTCGACAGCTACAATGAGCAGTTCTTC. Translating it yields CASSFDSYNEQFF.

V and J are TRBV5-6 and TRBJ1-5; D uncertain. Trimming took off 0 bases at V and 0 bases at J, with 7 bases between the two ends. The CDR3 spans 15 residues. Germline CDR1 SGHDT, CDR2 YYEEEE. The CDR3 region has the DNA TGTGCCAGCAGCTTGGGGCACATTAGCAATCAGCCCCAGCATTTT. Translating gives CASSLGHISNQPQHF.

The chain couples TRBV28 to TRBJ1-2; 8 positions match TRBD1. Germline-derived CDR1 and CDR2 are MDHEN and SYDVKM. This CDR3 is 14 amino acids long. Germline trimming cut 2 bases from V and 6 bases from J; bases unmatched to any gene: 5. CDR3 sequence (DNA): TGTGCCAGCAGTTTACAGGGGGCGCCGGATGGCTACACCTTC. Protein sequence: CASSLQGAPDGYTF.

The gene calls are TRBV7-9 and TRBJ2-3, with 8 bases that match TRBD1. Trimming removed 5 bases from V and 2 bases from J; junction bases left unmatched: 9. The V gene's germline CDR1 is SEHNR and CDR2 FQNEAQ (reference sequence). CDR3 length equals 16 residues. CDR3 loop: CASSPPRTGNTDTQYF. The CDR3 region has the DNA TGTGCCAGCAGCCCCCCTCGGACAGGGAACACAGATACGCAGTATTTT.

The V gene is TRBV7-2, the J gene TRBJ1-6; D gene uncertain. Germline values: CDR1 SGHTA, CDR2 FQGNSA. V was clipped by 5 bases and J by 3 bases, with 11 bases between them. The CDR3 contains 15 residues. The CDR3 DNA reads as TGTGCCAGCAGCCCCCGCGAGGGCTATAATTCACCCCTCCACTTT. Amino acids: CASSPREGYNSPLHF.

V is TRBV6-1 and J is TRBJ1-6; TRBD1 is a possible D gene (5 bases). The germline gives CDR1 MNHNS, CDR2 SASEGT. Trimming cost V 3 bases and J 10 bases, with 19 bases left between them. The CDR3 runs 16 residues. CDR3 sequence: CASSEGGAGRFSPLHF. DNA for the CDR3: TGTGCCAGCAGTGAGGGAGGGGCCGGCCGATTCTCACCCCTCCACTTT.

The V call is TRBV4-1, the J call TRBJ1-5; D unclear. The germline V gene has CDR1 MGHRA and CDR2 YSYEKL. This CDR3 has 15 residues. Trimming cost V 0 bases and J 2 bases, with 8 bases left between them. CDR3 DNA sequence: TGCGCCAGCAGCCAAGATCCCTTAGGCAATCAGCCCCAGCATTTT. Its protein product is CASSQDPLGNQPQHF.

The CDR3 spells CASSFRGTGPSYEQYF. The CDR3 DNA reads TGCGCCAGCAGCTTTAGGGGGACAGGGCCTTCCTACGAGCAGTACTTC. The chain employs TRBV5-1 and TRBJ2-7, with 9 positions matching TRBD1. Germline trimming cut 2 bases from V and 1 base from J; bases unmatched to any gene: 7. The germline V gene has CDR1 SGHRS and CDR2 YFSETQ. The CDR3 extends over 16 amino acids.

The V and J genes are TRBV7-6 and TRBJ2-6; possible D gene TRBD1, 6 bases. The germline V and J ends were trimmed by 5 bases and 1 base, with 15 bases remaining between them. Looked up from germline, CDR1 is SGHVS and CDR2 is FNYEAQ. CDR3 length equals 17 residues. CDR3 in DNA: TGTGCCAGCAGCCCCACCCGGACAGCGTCTGGGGCCAACGTCCTGACTTTC. Translated: CASSPTRTASGANVLTF.

J is TRBJ1-3 and V is TRBV5-1; 8 nucleotides match TRBD1. J was trimmed by 0 bases and V by 4 bases; bases with no gene match: 6. Germline CDR1 SGHRS, CDR2 YFSETQ. The CDR3 has 16 residues. In nucleotides, the CDR3 is TGCGCCAGCAGCCAGGGACAGGTGTCCTCTGGAAACACCATATATTTT. Translating gives CASSQGQVSSGNTIYF. The whole variable domain, filled in from reference TRBV5-1 and TRBJ1-3, reads KAGVTQTPRYLIKTRGQQVTLSCSPISGHRSVSWYQQTPGQGLQFLFEYFSETQRNKGNFPGRFSGRQFSNSRSEMNVSTLELGDSALYLCASSQGQVSSGNTIYFGEGSWLTVV.

This clone was seen a handful of times. The V call is TRBV7-9, the J call TRBJ1-2; 8 bases agree with TRBD1. The V gene end was trimmed by 2 bases and the J gene end by 3 bases; junction bases not matched to a gene: 2. This CDR3 has 14 residues. Germline V CDR1 and CDR2: SEHNR, FQNEAQ (reference sequence). The CDR3 coding sequence is TGTGCCAGCAGCTTACAGGGGGCCGACTATGGCTACACCTTC. Translated: CASSLQGADYGYTF.

V usage is TRBV5-1 and J usage is TRBJ1-2; no definite D call. Trimming shortened V by 1 base and J by 3 bases, and 7 bases separated the two germline ends. The CDR3 totals 13 residues. Germline CDR1 reads SGHRS; CDR2 reads YFSETQ. CDR3 nucleotide sequence: TGCGCCAGCAGCTTGAGTTCGGACTATGGCTACACCTTC. Amino acids: CASSLSSDYGYTF.